Listed here is a single T cell receptor beta chain. Looked up from germline, CDR1 is SEHNR and CDR2 is FQNEAQ (reference sequence). V lost 5 bases and J lost 3, with 8 bases in between. CDR3 length: 12 amino acids. The entry originates in a study of sequential checkpoint blockade in melanoma. Study information: After both sequences, patients received maintenance nivolumab.

Clones were read by immunoSEQ multiplex PCR, and TCRdb kept only the in-frame ones, dropping some. Seen here are around 7,000 clones, approximately 78% observed once, and the top ten hold roughly 7.4%. Indicated treatment: randomized to nivolumab then ipilimumab (arm A) or the reverse (arm B). Patients had received no earlier DNA-damaging chemotherapy. The sample in question was CD8+ T cells sorted from blood (inferred from file names), obtained from a patient given nivolumab and ipilimumab in sequence. J is TRBJ2-7 and V is TRBV7-9, with D uncertain. The origin of this receptor is a human donor with melanoma. DNA of the CDR3: TGTGCCAGCAGCCCAGACAACTACGAGCAGTACTTC. This encodes CASSPDNYEQYF.